The 3 T cell receptor beta chains in this list originate from one sample, sequenced in a study of blood T cells in healthy people across ages. Through a sample-barcoded 5' primer and a J-beta primer mix, a second PCR was run for roughly 7 to 11 cycles. TCRdb re-called the 5' RACE reads with MiXCR, one entry per CDR3 protein. Among approximately 800,000 distinct CDR3 sequences listed, 35% to 50% were seen once. Sequencing input: blood. These receptors were collected from a man aged 80 or over in good health.

This clonotype was seen a handful of times. The CDR3: CSAPGTGERSYNEQYF. The CDR3 DNA sequence: TGCAGTGCCCCCGGGACAGGGGAAAGATCCTACAATGAGCAGTACTTC. V is TRBV20-1 and J is TRBJ2-1; TRBD1 agrees at 10 bases. Gene TRBJ2-7 matches the end of the DNA better, so the J call may be wrong. The CDR3 spans 16 residues. CDR1 and CDR2 from the germline V gene are DFQATT and SNEGSKA (reference sequence).

This clonotype was detected only a few times. J is TRBJ2-1 and V is TRBV24-1; TRBD2 matches at 8 bases. Per germline, CDR1 KGHDR and CDR2 SFDVKD. The CDR3 sequence is 16 residues long. The J segment lost 8 bases and the V segment lost 3 bases, leaving 11 bases of the junction unmatched. The CDR3 DNA is TGTGCCACCAGTGATATAGCGGGGAGGGGAAGGGATGAGCAGTTCTTC. This sequence encodes CATSDIAGRGRDEQFF.

The chain is built from TRBV12-3 or TRBV12-4 and TRBJ2-1, with TRBD2 identical over 13 bases. This CDR3 comprises 16 residues. With 6 bases clipped from V and 14 bases from J, the junction kept 16 bases outside the gene matches. In DNA form, the CDR3 reads TGTGCCAGCAGCCCCCCAACTAGCGGGAGGGCCCTAGTTGAGTTCTTC. Amino acid sequence: CASSPPTSGRALVEFF.